This T cell receptor (beta chain) comes out of a study of T cell repertoires in cytomegalovirus infection. Background on the study: HLA-B-restricted CMV epitopes that are well studied, plus recently identified HLA-C-restricted ones, were used by the study. It can be stated that public TCR beta signatures indicated CMV infection as well as a matching HLA type.

This clonotype came up a few times. The antigen remains unidentified. One entry per CDR3 protein results from TCRdb running MiXCR on the reads. Among some 350,000 distinct CDR3 sequences, roughly 36% were seen once, and the ten largest hold approximately 13%. V lost 2 bases, J lost 6 bases, and 10 bases lay in between. Germline lookup yields CDR1 SGHVS and CDR2 FQNEAQ. This CDR3 spans 14 amino acids. Overall study results and limits: Clonotype analysis showed dominance of the ex vivo response by HLA-C-restricted CMV-specific TCR beta clonotypes.

The sequence derives from a human donor in good health (CMV status not recorded). Some clones in this sample may be carry-over from other donors' samples. The chain combines TRBV7-8 with TRBJ1-4, with a weak D call TRBD1 (5 bases). The source material was cultured PBMCs, sampled from culture after CMV antigen stimulation. The CDR3 nucleotides read TGTGCCAGCAGCTTATTCGGCAGGGATGAAAAACTGTTTTTT. Its protein product is CASSLFGRDEKLFF.